The 8 T cell receptor beta chains presented below share a single source sample, sequenced in a study of blood T cell repertoires in COVID-19. Some clones are missing from TCRdb's copy, which holds only in-frame ones; the method was immunoSEQ multiplex PCR. The data contain 300,000 to 450,000 clones, 81% of them seen just once; the ten biggest clones take up 0.85% to 1.3%. The specimen sequenced was peripheral blood. The receptor set was obtained from a human donor with acute or convalescent COVID-19. The donor label of this sample is uncertain.

Here the CDR3 DNA reads TGTGCCAGCAGCTGGACTAGCGTGACGACAGATACGCAGTATTTT. The encoded protein is CASSWTSVTTDTQYF. V usage is TRBV9 and J usage is TRBJ2-3; 9 positions agree with TRBD2. From germline, CDR1 is SGDLS and CDR2 YYNGEE. J was trimmed by 3 bases and V by 4 bases; bases with no gene match: 6. CDR3 size: 15 residues.

This chain joins TRBV7-9 and TRBJ1-5; 9 bases match TRBD1. Germline V gene data show CDR1 as SEHNR and CDR2 as FQNEAQ (reference sequence). The CDR3 covers 12 residues. The V segment lost 6 bases and the J segment 7 bases; nucleotides outside the gene matches: 1. The CDR3 is CASRQGAQPQHF. The CDR3 bases are TGTGCCAGCAGACAGGGGGCGCAGCCCCAGCATTTT.

This chain uses TRBV2 with TRBJ2-2, with a weak D call TRBD1 (6 bases). With 6 bases removed from V and 6 bases from J, the gap between germline ends came to 14 bases. Germline V gene sequence: CDR1 SNHLY, CDR2 FYNNEI. CDR3 length equals 14 residues. The CDR3 region is CASRGTRGSGELFF. The CDR3 DNA follows: TGTGCCAGCAGAGGGACAAGGGGGTCCGGGGAGCTGTTTTTT.

This sequence joins TRBV9 and TRBJ1-6, with D possibly matching TRBD1 (6 bases). The ends were cut back, 4 bases at V and 10 bases at J, with 21 bases in the middle. Germline V lookup: CDR1 SGDLS, CDR2 YYNGEE. The CDR3 loop spans 16 amino acids. Here the CDR3 reads CASSPGDTRVGSPLHF. The CDR3 DNA follows: TGTGCCAGCAGCCCAGGGGACACAAGGGTCGGGTCACCCCTCCACTTT.

The rearrangement uses TRBV20-1 and TRBJ1-2; D not resolved. Germline values: CDR1 DFQATT, CDR2 SNEGSKA (reference sequence). This CDR3 is 10 amino acids long. The V gene lost 5 bases and the J gene lost 7 bases, with 8 bases spanning the gap. CDR3 sequence (DNA): TGCAGTGCTTACTTCCTTGGCTACACCTTC. Protein: CSAYFLGYTF.

V and J are TRBV15 and TRBJ2-2; 10 nucleotides align to TRBD2. Germline V gene data show CDR1 as LNHNV and CDR2 as YYDKDF (reference sequence). The CDR3 covers 16 residues. The V and J ends lost 0 bases and 4 bases, in that order; junction bases with no gene match: 2. The chain's CDR3 is CATSREGLAPTGELFF. The CDR3 DNA reads as TGTGCCACCAGCAGAGAGGGACTAGCGCCCACCGGGGAGCTGTTTTTT.

The rearrangement links TRBV9 to TRBJ1-1; D may be TRBD1 (5 bases). Trimming took off 0 bases at V and 1 base at J, with 13 bases between the two ends. The CDR3 length is 16 residues. Looked up from germline, CDR1 is SGDLS and CDR2 is YYNGEE. Written as DNA, the CDR3 is TGTGCCAGCAGCGTAGGTTGGGGCAGGCAGAACACTGAAGCTTTCTTT. This sequence encodes CASSVGWGRQNTEAFF.

This chain links TRBV30 with TRBJ1-5; the D is unclear. In germline, CDR1 is GTSNPN, CDR2 SVGIG (reference sequence). V lost 2 bases and J 5 bases, leaving 10 bases between the germline ends. This CDR3 is 13 amino acids long. CDR3 in DNA: TGTGCCTGGAGTCCCGACCGGGATCAGCCCCAGCATTTT. Translated, it gives CAWSPDRDQPQHF.